This TCR beta chain appears in the sequencing data of a study of spatial heterogeneity in lung cancer. Study findings and constraints: There were more appearances of ubiquitous expanded tumor TCRs in blood at resection than at follow-up.

The presence of a unique molecular identifier marked each TCR cDNA molecule. One entry per CDR3 protein results from TCRdb running MiXCR on the 5' RACE reads. The sample contains approximately 40,000 distinct CDR3 sequences, approximately 7.5% of which appear only once. J lost 2 bases, V lost 3 bases, and 5 bases had no gene match. The CDR3 contains 14 residues. In germline, CDR1 is SGHRS, CDR2 YFSETQ. Time point given: sample taken at primary tumor resection. The study sequenced unsorted whole RNA from tumor, nontumor lung or frozen PBMC. This clonotype was found many times. Its antigen is still unknown.

The TCR was taken from a male donor with early-stage non-small cell lung cancer. The V and J genes are TRBV5-1 and TRBJ2-7, with TRBD1 matching 7 bases. The sequences come from PBMCs, collected at surgery. The CDR3 reads CASSSGQRPYEQYF. The CDR3 DNA reads as TGCGCCAGCAGCTCGGGACAGAGACCCTACGAGCAGTACTTC.